The clone carrying this T cell receptor beta chain was detected only a few times. No antigen is known for it. The CDR3 end shows no conserved phenylalanine or tryptophan, and so a read error is likely. CDR1 is SEHNR and CDR2 is FQNEAQ in the germline V gene (reference sequence). The length of the CDR3 is 17 residues. Losses at the gene ends were 1 base for V and 0 bases for J; bases not matched to a gene: 5. The data derive from a study of blood T cells in healthy people across ages. General observations from the study: The donors' CMV status was not determined, possibly confounding changes in expanded clonotypes.

Sample-barcoded 5' priming and a J-beta primer mix drove a second PCR of about 6 to 11 cycles. With 12 random nucleotides, a template-switch adaptor tagged each individual cDNA molecule. TCRdb used MiXCR to reprocess the 5' RACE reads, holding one entry per CDR3 protein. Of under 800,000 distinct CDR3 sequences listed, 20% to 25% are singletons. This sequence originates from a man aged 65 to 79 in good health. This chain links TRBV7-9 with TRBJ2-4; 8 bases are a match to TRBD2. Sequencing was carried out using blood. CDR3 residues: CASSLVGLAGAKNIQYL. The CDR3, as DNA: TGTGCCAGCAGCTTAGTGGGTCTAGCGGGAGCCAAAAACATTCAGTACCTC.